Following are 31 T cell receptor beta chains from one sample sequenced in a study of Graves' ophthalmopathy and Graves' hyperthyroidism. The sequenced template was RNA, covering the TCR beta CDR3 region. The authors performed first-round RT-PCR with HTBI primers and then a second-round multiplex PCR. TCRdb re-analysed the multiplex PCR reads in MiXCR, keeping a single row per CDR3 protein. Among just over 600,000 distinct CDR3 sequences, roughly 20% were seen once, and the ten largest hold roughly 6.9%. The specimen sequenced was peripheral blood. The receptors shown here come from a woman aged 18-29 years with stable Graves' hyperthyroidism. Some clones in this sample may be carry-over from other donors' samples.

Only a few counts were recorded for this clonotype. This chain connects TRBV6-2 or TRBV6-3 to TRBJ2-7, with 9 nucleotides matching TRBD2. This CDR3 contains 12 residues. The V segment lost 7 bases and the J segment 7 bases; nucleotides outside the gene matches: 5. Germline V gene data show CDR1 as MNHEY and CDR2 as SVGEGT. The CDR3 bases are TGTGCCAGCACGGGACTAGCCTGGGAGCAGTACTTC. It translates to CASTGLAWEQYF.

This clonotype appeared a few times. This chain links TRBV19 with TRBJ1-2, with D unclear. The V end was cut by 3 bases, the J end by 2 bases, with 19 bases between. CDR1 is LNHDA, CDR2 SQIVND, per germline (reference sequence). This CDR3 has 17 residues. The CDR3 DNA reads TGTGCCAGTAGTATTGATCCCGAGGGCATCGAGAACTATGGCTACACCTTC. It is translated as CASSIDPEGIENYGYTF. The whole variable domain, filled in from reference TRBV19 and TRBJ1-2, reads DGGITQSPKYLFRKEGQNVTLSCEQNLNHDAMYWYRQDPGQGLRLIYYSQIVNDFQKGDIAEGYSVSREKKESFPLTVTSAQKNPTAFYLCASSIDPEGIENYGYTFGSGTRLTVV.

This clonotype was recorded many times. The rearrangement joins TRBV30 to TRBJ2-7; 7 nucleotides agree with TRBD2. The length of the CDR3 is 11 residues. Per the germline V gene, CDR1 is GTSNPN and CDR2 is SVGIG (reference sequence). CDR3 in amino acids: CVLGGAYEQYF. As DNA, the CDR3 is TGTGTCCTTGGGGGGGCCTACGAGCAGTACTTC.

The table lists this clonotype with many counts. J is TRBJ2-7 and V is TRBV6-5; possibly TRBD1 or TRBD2 for D (6 bases each). V lost 2 bases and J lost 5, with 7 bases in between. Germline V lookup: CDR1 MNHEY, CDR2 SVGAGI. The CDR3 runs 12 residues. CDR3 amino acids: CASSYGGHEQYF. In nucleotides, the CDR3 is TGTGCCAGCAGTTACGGGGGGCACGAGCAGTACTTC.

This clonotype was observed at least ten times. The genes are TRBV2 and TRBJ2-7; D could derive from TRBD1 or TRBD2 (5 bases each). Germline-derived CDR1 and CDR2 are SNHLY and FYNNEI. The CDR3 sequence is 12 residues long. The V and J ends lost 4 bases and 6 bases respectively, with 10 bases between them. The CDR3 bases are TGTGCCAGCAGTGCGGAGAGGGGCGAGCAGTACTTC. Residues: CASSAERGEQYF.

This clonotype was recorded many times. The rearrangement links TRBV10-3 to TRBJ2-3; 8 nucleotides align to TRBD2. J gave up 0 bases and V 10 bases, and 9 bases lay outside the gene matches. The CDR3 has 15 amino acids. The V gene's germline CDR1 is ENHRY and CDR2 SYGVKD. The CDR3 protein is CATSGGEGSTDTQYF. CDR3 DNA: TGTGCCACGAGCGGGGGTGAGGGGAGCACAGATACGCAGTATTTT.

This clonotype was seen ten or more times. V usage is TRBV20-1 and J usage is TRBJ2-5; 11 bases agree with TRBD2. Losses at the gene ends were 6 bases for V and 0 bases for J; bases not matched to a gene: 6. Germline CDR1 and CDR2: DFQATT and SNEGSKA (reference sequence). The CDR3 has 15 amino acids. CDR3 sequence reads: CSASGLAVNQETQYF. CDR3 bases: TGCAGTGCCTCGGGACTAGCGGTTAACCAAGAGACCCAGTACTTC.

This clonotype showed up just a few times. The chain is built from TRBV6-2 or TRBV6-3 and TRBJ2-2; 11 nucleotides match TRBD2. Unmatched junction bases numbered 6, after V lost 8 bases and J lost 4 bases. CDR3 length: 15 residues. The germline V gene encodes CDR1 MNHEY and CDR2 SVGEGT. CDR3 DNA: TGTGCCAGCCGGACTAGCGGGTTGGGCACCGGGGAGCTGTTTTTT. Its translation is CASRTSGLGTGELFF.

This clonotype was recorded at least ten times. Written as DNA, the CDR3 is TGTGCCAGCAGTGAAGGAATGGTACTCTATGGCTACACCTTC. It is translated as CASSEGMVLYGYTF. The chain is built from TRBV2 and TRBJ1-2; no clear D. Germline V gene sequence: CDR1 SNHLY, CDR2 FYNNEI. Trimming took off 1 base at V and 4 bases at J, with 10 bases between the two ends. The CDR3 covers 14 residues.

A note on this clonotype: The junction does not match germline at one end; this may be a read error. The V and J genes are TRBV20-1 and TRBJ1-1; 7 bases are a match to TRBD1. CDR3 length: 14 residues. Germline V CDR1 and CDR2: DFQATT, SNEGSKA (reference sequence). For the CDR3, the DNA is TGCAGTCCAAGACAGGGACATCTGAACAGTGAAGCTTTCTTT. It specifies CSPRQGHLNSEAFF.

The chain couples TRBV18 to TRBJ2-7; 8 nucleotides agree with TRBD1. The germline V gene has CDR1 KGHSH and CDR2 LQKENI. This CDR3 is built from 15 residues. V lost 3 bases to trimming and J lost 2 bases; unmatched junction nucleotides: 6. The CDR3 coding sequence is TGTGCCAGCTCACCTACGGACAGGGAAGCCTACGAGCAGTACTTC. It translates to CASSPTDREAYEQYF.

The chain links TRBV27 to TRBJ1-1; D unclear. V was pared by 5 bases and J by 7 bases, with 11 bases between. This CDR3 spans 12 amino acids. The germline gives CDR1 MNHEY, CDR2 SMNVEV (reference sequence). Here the CDR3 reads CASSPSGLEAFF. Here the CDR3 DNA reads TGTGCCAGCAGTCCCTCGGGTCTTGAAGCTTTCTTT.

This clonotype appeared many times. This chain joins TRBV11-2 and TRBJ1-5; D is ambiguous. Germline CDR1 and CDR2: SGHAT and FQNNGV. The CDR3 has 14 residues. Trimming left V 0 bases short and J 3 bases short, with 6 bases between. The CDR3 sequence: CASSLDHDNQPQHF. CDR3 in DNA: TGTGCCAGCAGCTTAGATCACGACAATCAGCCCCAGCATTTT.

This clonotype was counted at least ten times. V is TRBV20-1 and J is TRBJ1-2, with TRBD1 identical over 8 bases. CDR1 is DFQATT and CDR2 is SNEGSKA in the germline V gene (reference sequence). V dropped 4 bases and J dropped 0; count of bases not matched to a gene: 7. The CDR3 has 15 residues. The CDR3 coding sequence is TGCAGTGCTACTCCTCCAGGGGGCACTAACTATGGCTACACCTTC. Translation gives CSATPPGGTNYGYTF.

This clonotype was counted many times. This chain joins TRBV5-4 and TRBJ2-5; D is perhaps TRBD2 (5 bases). Trimming pared 0 bases from V and 5 bases from J, leaving 8 bases between. The CDR3 has 13 amino acids. Germline assignment: CDR1 SGHNT and CDR2 YYREEE (reference sequence). The CDR3 DNA follows: TGTGCCAGCAGCTTGGCTAGCAAGGAGACCCAGTACTTC. It specifies CASSLASKETQYF.

This clonotype was found many times. The chain joins TRBV3-1 to TRBJ1-5; no clear D gene. CDR1 and CDR2 (germline): LGHDT, YNNKEL (reference sequence). V shed 3 bases and J shed 2 bases, with 8 bases lying between them. The CDR3 sequence is 14 residues long. The chain's CDR3 is CASSQAGGNQPQHF. The CDR3 DNA is TGTGCCAGCAGCCAGGCGGGTGGCAATCAGCCCCAGCATTTT.

V is TRBV6-2 or TRBV6-3 and J is TRBJ2-7, with 9 nucleotides matching TRBD1. Trimming took 2 bases from V and 1 from J; bases not matched to a gene: 3. CDR1 and CDR2 from the germline V gene are MNHEY and SVGEGT. The CDR3 length is 15 residues. CDR3 amino acids: CASSYGGQGSYEQYF. DNA of the CDR3: TGTGCCAGCAGTTACGGGGGACAGGGTTCCTACGAGCAGTACTTC.

The genes are TRBV2 and TRBJ2-7; 9 bases match TRBD1. Germline CDR1 and CDR2: SNHLY and FYNNEI. Unmatched junction bases numbered 1, after V lost 3 bases and J lost 7 bases. The CDR3 has 12 residues. In DNA, the CDR3 is TGTGCCAGCAGTGAGACAGGGGGAGAGCAGTACTTC. This sequence encodes CASSETGGEQYF. The entire variable domain, with the rest obtained from reference TRBV2 and TRBJ2-7, is as follows: EPEVTQTPSHQVTQMGQEVILRCVPISNHLYFYWYRQILGQKVEFLVSFYNNEISEKSEIFDDQFSVERPDGSNFTLKIRSTKLEDSAMYFCASSETGGEQYFGPGTRLTVT.

This rearrangement joins TRBV30 to TRBJ2-7; D is ambiguous. The CDR3 contains 15 residues. From germline, CDR1 is GTSNPN and CDR2 SVGIG (reference sequence). Deletions cut 2 bases from V and 5 bases from J, with 19 bases between. DNA for the CDR3: TGTGCCTGGAGTCCGGAATTCGGGTCGGTCCACGAGCAGTACTTC. Protein: CAWSPEFGSVHEQYF.

There are a few counts of this clonotype. The J gene is TRBJ1-1, the V gene TRBV20-1, with D unclear. CDR3 length: 11 residues. Per germline, CDR1 DFQATT and CDR2 SNEGSKA (reference sequence). The V and J ends lost 6 bases and 6 bases respectively, with 11 bases between them. The CDR3 coding sequence is TGCAGTGCCTTGGCGGGCGCTGAAGCTTTCTTT. This gives the protein CSALAGAEAFF.

This clonotype was detected ten times or more. The rearrangement uses TRBV2 and TRBJ2-7, with 9 positions matching TRBD2. The V gene's germline CDR1 is SNHLY and CDR2 FYNNEI. CDR3 length equals 15 residues. V shed 5 bases, J shed 2 bases, and the junction held 7 bases outside the gene matches. The CDR3 DNA is TGTGCCAGCAGTACCAATAGCGGGAGCCCCTACGAGCAGTACTTC. Translated, it gives CASSTNSGSPYEQYF. Full variable domain (remainder filled in from reference TRBV2 and TRBJ2-7): EPEVTQTPSHQVTQMGQEVILRCVPISNHLYFYWYRQILGQKVEFLVSFYNNEISEKSEIFDDQFSVERPDGSNFTLKIRSTKLEDSAMYFCASSTNSGSPYEQYFGPGTRLTVT.

There are a few counts of this clonotype. A much larger clone lies a single base off, so this may be a read error. The rearrangement uses TRBV7-8 and TRBJ2-7, with 10 nucleotides matching TRBD1. J gave up 2 bases and V 8 bases, and 12 bases lay outside the gene matches. This CDR3 spans 16 amino acids. The germline V gene has CDR1 SGHVS and CDR2 FQNEAQ. CDR3 residues: CASGIDRGLAPYEQYF. CDR3 coding DNA: TGTGCCAGCGGCATCGACAGGGGGCTGGCCCCCTACGAGCAGTACTTC. The full variable domain, in which reference TRBV7-8 and TRBJ2-7 provide the parts outside the CDR3, is GAGVSQSPRYKVAKRGQDVALRCDPISGHVSLFWYQQALGQGPEFLTYFQNEAQLDKSGLPSDRFFAERPEGSVSTLKIQRTQQEDSAVYLCASGIDRGLAPYEQYFGPGTRLTVT.

The chain employs TRBV28 and TRBJ1-2; D not resolved. The CDR3 contains 13 residues. Germline V lookup: CDR1 MDHEN, CDR2 SYDVKM. Trimming pared 5 bases from V and 4 bases from J, leaving 11 bases between. CDR3: CASSETETYGYTF. For the CDR3, the DNA is TGTGCCAGCAGTGAGACGGAAACCTATGGCTACACCTTC.

This clonotype was counted at least ten times. CDR3 nucleotide sequence: TGTGCCAGCCGGACTAGCCCCGCAGATACGCAGTATTTT. As protein: CASRTSPADTQYF. The V and J genes are TRBV12-3 or TRBV12-4 and TRBJ2-3; TRBD2 matches at 8 bases. This CDR3 is 13 amino acids long. The V gene end was trimmed by 8 bases and the J gene end by 4 bases; junction bases not matched to a gene: 5.

This clonotype has ten or more counts. V is TRBV27 and J is TRBJ2-5, with TRBD1 matching 12 bases. The CDR3 extends over 15 amino acids. CDR1 and CDR2 (germline): MNHEY, SMNVEV (reference sequence). V lost 6 bases and J lost 5; bases outside the gene matches: 7. The CDR3 DNA reads TGTGCCAGCAGCCGAGGGACAGGGGGCGCCGAGACCCAGTACTTC. Its translation is CASSRGTGGAETQYF.

The chain joins TRBV30 to TRBJ1-2; perhaps TRBD1 as D (6 bases). V was trimmed by 1 base and J by 5 bases, leaving 17 bases between them. The CDR3 length is 15 residues. CDR1 is GTSNPN and CDR2 is SVGIG in the germline V gene (reference sequence). The CDR3 reads CAWSDRGGAVYGYTF. CDR3 in DNA: TGTGCCTGGAGTGACCGGGGGGGGGCAGTTTATGGCTACACCTTC.

The CDR3 region has the DNA TGTGCCAGCTCACCACCGGAGCGAGGCTTACAAGAGACCCAGTACTTC. Encoded protein: CASSPPERGLQETQYF. The V and J genes are TRBV18 and TRBJ2-5; D gene uncertain. This CDR3 spans 16 amino acids. V lost 0 bases and J 2 bases, leaving 13 bases between the germline ends. Germline CDR1 KGHSH, CDR2 LQKENI. Together with reference TRBV18 and TRBJ2-5, the CDR3 gives the full variable domain: NAGVMQNPRHLVRRRGQEARLRCSPMKGHSHVYWYRQLPEEGLKFMVYLQKENIIDESGMPKERFSAEFPKEGPSILRIQQVVRGDSAAYFCASSPPERGLQETQYFGPGTRLLVL.

In this sample, this clonotype turned up many times. This chain connects TRBV7-2 to TRBJ2-7; TRBD1 or TRBD2 may be the D gene (5 bases each). Germline V gives CDR1 SGHTA, CDR2 FQGNSA. This CDR3 spans 14 amino acids. Trimming removed 7 bases at V and 2 bases at J, with 15 bases between. The CDR3 DNA reads TGTGCCAGCACCTGGGGCGGGTCCGCCTACGAGCAGTACTTC. Translation gives CASTWGGSAYEQYF.

J is TRBJ2-7 and V is TRBV28, with D unclear. This CDR3 has 11 residues. Trimming took 2 bases from V and 8 from J, leaving 7 bases between them. The germline gives CDR1 MDHEN, CDR2 SYDVKM. The CDR3 nucleotides are TGTGCCAGCAGTTTACAGTTTCAGCAGTACTTC. Encoded protein: CASSLQFQQYF.

This clonotype was counted many times. One end of the junction does not line up with germline, which may come from a read error. This rearrangement joins TRBV28 to TRBJ2-5; TRBD2 agrees at 8 bases. CDR3 length equals 17 residues. The germline V gene has CDR1 MDHEN and CDR2 SYDVKM. The CDR3 is CASSLRSSGIVGETQYF. CDR3 nucleotide sequence: TGTGCCAGTAGTTTACGGAGTAGCGGGATCGTCGGAGAGACCCAGTACTTC.

This clonotype was recorded at least ten times. The chain couples TRBV19 to TRBJ1-2, with TRBD1 matching 11 bases. CDR1 LNHDA and CDR2 SQIVND come from the germline V gene (reference sequence). Unmatched junction bases numbered 8, after V lost 5 bases and J lost 6 bases. The CDR3 is made up of 15 amino acids. CDR3 in amino acids: CASSFMDRGHNGYTF. The CDR3 coding sequence is TGTGCCAGTAGTTTCATGGACAGGGGGCACAATGGCTACACCTTC.